Sequencing of this T cell receptor beta chain was carried out in a study of shared T cell receptors in the human thymus. Germline V gives CDR1 SGHDT, CDR2 YYEEEE. The CDR3 extends over 16 amino acids. Trimming left V 3 bases short and J 0 bases short, with 16 bases between. TCRdb keeps only in-frame clones here, not all; method: immunoSEQ multiplex PCR. Of almost 550,000 clones in the sample, 75% to 80% were seen once. These data are also associated with another study on human thymus T cells. That work contributes: The people who donated were healthy Finnish babies having corrective surgery for congenital heart defects. Thymus was obtained from resections taken during corrective heart surgery.

The V call is TRBV5-6, the J call TRBJ2-7, with D perhaps TRBD2 (6 bases). Sequencing used thymocytes. The receptor comes from a boy under three years old with a congenital heart defect. The CDR3 loop is CASSSGESGCSYEQYF. CDR3 nucleotide sequence: TGTGCCAGCAGCTCTGGGGAGAGCGGGTGCTCCTACGAGCAGTACTTC.